The 21 T cell receptor beta chains reported below all come from one sample, sequenced in a study of T cells in localized non-small cell lung cancer. Measured with immunoSEQ multiplex PCR; TCRdb has only the in-frame clones, and not every one. The sample has approximately 54,000 clones, around 81% seen once. Sequenced here: peripheral blood, sampled before any cancer treatment. These receptor sequences come from a female donor at least 60 years old with stage II squamous cell lung carcinoma.

J is TRBJ1-6 and V is TRBV7-2; no clear D gene. Trimming removed 2 bases from V and 10 bases from J, with 15 bases in between. This CDR3 region has 15 residues. CDR1 SGHTA and CDR2 FQGNSA come from the germline V gene. The CDR3 protein is CASSLHKGAGSPLHF. CDR3 sequence (DNA): TGTGCCAGCAGCTTACACAAGGGAGCGGGCTCACCCCTCCACTTT.

This rearrangement joins TRBV5-1 to TRBJ2-5, with 10 bases that match TRBD2. This CDR3 has 14 amino acids. V shed 4 bases, J shed 7 bases, and the junction held 7 bases outside the gene matches. CDR1 and CDR2 from the germline V gene are SGHRS and YFSETQ. CDR3 DNA: TGCGCCAGCAGCCCAGCGGGGGGGCCTGGGACCCAGTACTTC. Translating gives CASSPAGGPGTQYF.

This chain joins TRBV21-1 and TRBJ2-7; TRBD2, the table's D call, lacks a check against the DNA. TRBV21-1 is a known pseudogene. CDR3 length equals 19 residues. In nucleotides, the CDR3 is TGTGCCAGCAGACCCACTGGGGTTGGCGGGCGGCAGGACTCCTACGAGCAGTACTTC. Its protein product is CASRPTGVGGRQDSYEQYF.

J is TRBJ1-2 and V is TRBV7-9, with D possibly matching TRBD1 (5 bases). Germline lookup yields CDR1 SEHNR and CDR2 FQNEAQ (reference sequence). CDR3 length equals 15 residues. V dropped 2 bases and J dropped 0 bases, with 10 bases sitting between them. The CDR3 protein is CASSLQGLSNYGYTF. As DNA, the CDR3 is TGTGCCAGCAGCTTACAGGGTCTGTCTAACTATGGCTACACCTTC.

This clone was observed once. The chain links TRBV15 to TRBJ2-6, with D uncertain. CDR3 size: 14 residues. Germline CDR1 is LNHNV and CDR2 is YYDKDF (reference sequence). V was cut by 1 base and J by 2 bases, with 3 bases left in between. The CDR3 sequence: CATSRAAGANVLTF. The CDR3 nucleotides read TGTGCCACCAGCAGAGCGGCTGGGGCCAACGTCCTGACTTTC.

The CDR3: CASSSRDRNTEAFF. The CDR3 DNA follows: TGCGCCAGCAGCTCCCGGGACAGGAACACTGAAGCTTTCTTT. V is TRBV5-1 and J is TRBJ1-1, with TRBD1 identical over 7 bases. The germline V gene has CDR1 SGHRS and CDR2 YFSETQ. Unmatched junction bases numbered 3, after V lost 3 bases and J lost 1 base. This CDR3 is built from 14 residues. Filled out from reference TRBV5-1 and TRBJ1-1, the complete variable domain reads KAGVTQTPRYLIKTRGQQVTLSCSPISGHRSVSWYQQTPGQGLQFLFEYFSETQRNKGNFPGRFSGRQFSNSRSEMNVSTLELGDSALYLCASSSRDRNTEAFFGQGTRLTVV.

This chain uses TRBV19 with TRBJ2-7, with a possible D match to TRBD1 (5 bases). Germline V CDR1 and CDR2: LNHDA, SQIVND (reference sequence). Trimming took off 1 base at V and 5 bases at J, with 9 bases between the two ends. This CDR3 spans 13 amino acids. CDR3 coding DNA: TGTGCCAGTAGTATAGGGGGCCTAGACGAGCAGTACTTC. This gives the protein CASSIGGLDEQYF. Full variable domain (outside the CDR3, taken from reference TRBV19 and TRBJ2-7): DGGITQSPKYLFRKEGQNVTLSCEQNLNHDAMYWYRQDPGQGLRLIYYSQIVNDFQKGDIAEGYSVSREKKESFPLTVTSAQKNPTAFYLCASSIGGLDEQYFGPGTRLTVT.

This clone was detected only once. The V and J genes are TRBV7-6 and TRBJ1-6; 10 positions match TRBD1. In germline, CDR1 is SGHVS, CDR2 FNYEAQ. The CDR3 covers 15 residues. The junction had 8 bases not matched to a gene; V was cut back by 5 bases and J by 10 bases. The CDR3 nucleotides read TGTGCCAGCAGCGCGTCTCGGACAGGGGGGTCACCCCTCCACTTT. Protein: CASSASRTGGSPLHF.

This clone was found once. The chain uses TRBV6-1 and TRBJ1-2; D unclear. V lost 1 base, J lost 6 bases, and 12 bases lay in between. This CDR3 spans 14 amino acids. CDR1 and CDR2 from the germline V gene are MNHNS and SASEGT. CDR3 amino acids: CASSEGPRTDGYTF. As DNA, the CDR3 is TGTGCCAGCAGTGAAGGTCCGAGGACGGATGGCTACACCTTC.

The chain joins TRBV25-1 to TRBJ2-1, with D tentatively TRBD1 (6 bases). CDR3 length equals 16 residues. Germline CDR1 reads MGHDK; CDR2 reads SYGVNS. The V end was cut by 6 bases, the J end by 0 bases, with 15 bases between. CDR3 loop: CASRTGWGLSYNEQFF. CDR3 DNA: TGTGCCAGCAGGACCGGGTGGGGGCTCTCCTACAATGAGCAGTTCTTC.

This chain joins TRBV5-1 and TRBJ2-2, with 9 bases lining up with TRBD1. This CDR3 spans 18 amino acids. Unmatched junction bases numbered 11, after V lost 0 bases and J lost 5 bases. Germline loops: CDR1 SGHRS, CDR2 YFSETQ. CDR3 DNA: TGCGCCAGCAGCTTGGGGGCCGTGGGACAGGGCCCGACCGGGGAGCTGTTTTTT. Translated: CASSLGAVGQGPTGELFF.

The chain joins TRBV5-4 to TRBJ2-7, with D possibly being TRBD1 or TRBD2 (5 bases each). The CDR3 loop spans 14 amino acids. Germline V gene data show CDR1 as SGHNT and CDR2 as YYREEE (reference sequence). Trimming took 4 bases from V and 3 from J, leaving 14 bases between them. CDR3 nucleotides: TGTGCCAGCAGCCCCGAACTGGGGGTCTACGAGCAGTACTTC. Protein sequence: CASSPELGVYEQYF.

This rearrangement joins TRBV11-2 to TRBJ2-2; D remains unclear. Germline V gives CDR1 SGHAT, CDR2 FQNNGV. The V end lost 2 bases, the J end lost 6 bases, and 7 bases lay between the germline ends. CDR3 length: 13 residues. The CDR3: CASSLTSPGELFF. The CDR3 bases are TGTGCCAGCAGCTTAACCTCCCCCGGGGAGCTGTTTTTT.

The CDR3 region has the DNA TGTGCCAGCAGCGGCTCCTGGACCTACGAGCAGTACTTC. This gives the protein CASSGSWTYEQYF. This rearrangement joins TRBV7-2 to TRBJ2-7; D is ambiguous. From germline, CDR1 is SGHTA and CDR2 FQGNSA. The V gene lost 5 bases and the J gene lost 2 bases, with 10 bases spanning the gap. The CDR3 consists of 13 residues.

This chain uses TRBV6-1 with TRBJ1-5, with D possibly being TRBD1 (6 bases). Germline V gene sequence: CDR1 MNHNS, CDR2 SASEGT. The CDR3 spans 15 residues. V dropped 7 bases and J dropped 2 bases, with 15 bases sitting between them. In DNA, the CDR3 is TGTGCCAGCAACGGGGCCAGGGGTGGCAATCAGCCCCAGCATTTT. Translating it yields CASNGARGGNQPQHF.

The chain's CDR3 is CASSPDETQYF. In DNA form, the CDR3 reads TGTGCCAGCTCACCCGACGAGACCCAGTACTTC. The chain combines TRBV18 with TRBJ2-5; no clear D gene. Trimming cost V 3 bases and J 5 bases, with 4 bases left between them. From germline, CDR1 is KGHSH and CDR2 LQKENI. The length of the CDR3 is 11 residues.

The CDR3 sequence is CASRLDWGTTEAFF. CDR3 nucleotide sequence: TGCGCCAGCCGTCTGGACTGGGGGACCACTGAAGCTTTCTTT. The chain carries TRBV5-1 and TRBJ1-1; tentatively, D is TRBD1 (5 bases). The CDR3 extends over 14 amino acids. Germline CDR1 is SGHRS and CDR2 is YFSETQ. V lost 7 bases and J 4 bases, leaving 17 bases between the germline ends.

The chain recombines TRBV29-1 with TRBJ1-4, with D possibly matching TRBD1 (5 bases). The ends were cut back, 0 bases at V and 7 bases at J, with 9 bases in the middle. This CDR3 has 13 amino acids. Germline V gene sequence: CDR1 SQVTM, CDR2 ANQGSEA. CDR3 DNA sequence: TGCAGCGTTGAAGAACAGGCGGGTGAAAAACTGTTTTTT. It translates to CSVEEQAGEKLFF.

The rearrangement links TRBV7-6 to TRBJ2-4, with 7 bases matching TRBD1. The junction had 17 bases not matched to a gene; V was cut back by 6 bases and J by 3 bases. Germline-derived CDR1 and CDR2 are SGHVS and FNYEAQ. The CDR3 is made up of 18 amino acids. CDR3 bases: TGTGCCAGCAGTCCCGGACAGGAAAGAGGGGAAGTCAAAAACATTCAGTACTTC. Encoded protein: CASSPGQERGEVKNIQYF. The full variable domain, completed using reference TRBV7-6 and TRBJ2-4, is GAGVSQSPRYKVTKRGQDVALRCDPISGHVSLYWYRQALGQGPEFLTYFNYEAQQDKSGLPNDRFSAERPEGSISTLTIQRTEQRDSAMYRCASSPGQERGEVKNIQYFGAGTRLSVL.

V gene TRBV29-1 combines with J gene TRBJ1-2; D gene ambiguous. V shed 3 bases and J shed 10 bases, with 6 bases lying between them. From germline, CDR1 is SQVTM and CDR2 ANQGSEA. The CDR3 totals 9 residues. CDR3 amino acids: CSVEADYTF. CDR3 bases: TGCAGCGTTGAGGCGGACTACACCTTC. The full variable domain, its missing parts supplied by reference TRBV29-1 and TRBJ1-2, is SAVISQKPSRDICQRGTSLTIQCQVDSQVTMMFWYRQQPGQSLTLIATANQGSEATYESGFVIDKFPISRPNLTFSTLTVSNMSPEDSSIYLCSVEADYTFGSGTRLTVV.

This chain links TRBV30 with TRBJ1-3; D may be TRBD1 (5 bases). Deletions cut 2 bases from V and 0 bases from J, with 8 bases between. This CDR3 contains 14 residues. Per germline, CDR1 GTSNPN and CDR2 SVGIG (reference sequence). CDR3 sequence reads: CAWSRGTSGNTIYF. Here the CDR3 DNA reads TGTGCCTGGAGTCGGGGGACCTCTGGAAACACCATATATTTT.